Here is one TCR beta chain with its context. In this sample, this clonotype turned up a few times. Its antigen remains undetermined. There are no base qualities to consult, and no much larger clone falls within one base. Libraries were made using RACE. Sequencing was carried out with a NextSeq 500. During library preparation, unique molecular identifiers were attached to individual cDNA molecules so that TCRs could be counted quantitatively and reproducibly. The authors' pipeline ran thus. The median number of TCRs per sample was 95,638, ranging from about 23,224 to 700,000. The Decombinator software suite was used to annotate V, J and CDR3 in the TCR reads. Every sample was subsampled to the same number of TCRs (28,000) for the PS versus PT1 abundance plots. Expanded TCRs were defined as absent before sensitization and observed at least eight times at the 2-week time point. Using fastp trimming at Q25 and MiXCR clonotype assembly, TCRdb reanalyzed the public sequencing data and kept in-frame beta chains. Entries are consolidated by CDR3 protein sequence, retaining the most common genes and DNA. The V and J calls here are based on TCRdb, not the publication. The sample records 50,000 to 70,000 distinct CDR3 sequences, approximately 6.5% of which are singletons. The leading ten clones occupy around 3.4% of the sample.

The trim is 4 bases for V and 1 base for J, with a gap of 9 bases between the germline ends. The CDR1 and CDR2 encoded by the germline V gene are SQVTM and ANQGSEA. From the cysteine through the phenylalanine, the CDR3 covers 13 amino acids. Only the CDR3 portion is preserved as DNA: 39 bases, with reading frame beginning at the first base. What this sample's time point label stands for: healthy volunteer bleed at 6 weeks. Total RNA was extracted from unfractionated whole blood that had been collected in Tempus Blood RNA tubes. As TCR sequencing controls, several healthy volunteers were used, with blood taken at day 0, 2 weeks and 6 weeks. The data stem from a study of human T cells and chemical hapten exposure (dated by TCRdb to the early 2020s). Background on the whole study: The libraries were sequenced as a pool, and the TCR yield per sample differed mostly because of small variations in library volumes within the pool. Peripheral blood TCR repertoire changes were tracked in vivo in alopecia patients during primary and secondary sensitization to the hapten diphenylcyclopropenone (DPC). Both TCR alpha and TCR beta chains were sequenced from each blood RNA sample.

What the work shows at the level of the full study, not this receptor alone: Repeated subsampling changed both the strength of the expansion versus patch-test correlation and the threshold at which that correlation became significant. The number of TCRs above 1 in 1000 frequency did not change with DPC sensitization; there was no evidence of global repertoire structure alterations.

The chain is encoded by TRBV29-1 joined to TRBJ2-3; the D gene cannot be resolved reliably. This clonotype originated in a female donor in good health. Some clones in this sample may be carry-over from other donors' samples. Sequencing was carried out using whole blood. DNA sequence: TGCAGCGTTGTGATCGGTGGCACAGATACGCAGTATTTT. It encodes CSVVIGGTDTQYF.